The source of this T cell receptor (beta chain) is a study of shared clonotypes between healthy human individuals. Across the study: CD4 naive and memory got three plates each, CD8 naive two, CD8 memory one. Study-level results: Shared clonotypes: about 5% naive CD4, approximately 3.4% naive CD8, under 2.5% memory CD4, 0.4% memory CD8. Sequencing depth was a factor that was expected to affect clonotype sharing among donors. In contrast to clonotypes shared by all four donors, non-shared clonotypes had lower generation probabilities.

Trimming shortened V by 0 bases and J by 2 bases, and 10 bases separated the two germline ends. The CDR3 has 14 residues. Per the germline V gene, CDR1 is GTSNPN and CDR2 is SVGIG (reference sequence). Using immunoSEQ multiplex PCR, the repertoire was profiled, and TCRdb retains in-frame clones only, with some absent. The sample yields over 2 million clones, 95% seen once. On this clone: What it binds is unknown.

The receptor's source is a man younger than 35 in good health. This chain joins TRBV30 and TRBJ1-1; no definite D call. Sequences were obtained from naive CD4+ T cells sorted from blood. Subset of the sample: CD45RA+ positively selected. CDR3 residues: CAWSVSGFNTEAFF. The DNA of the CDR3 is TGTGCCTGGAGTGTTTCGGGGTTTAACACTGAAGCTTTCTTT.